Presented here are 3 T cell receptor beta chains from one specimen sequenced in a study of T cells after posttransplantation cyclophosphamide. Profiling relied on immunoSEQ multiplex PCR, and the TCRdb table lists in-frame clones only, not all of them. In total the sample includes 8,000 to 10,000 clones, none of them seen once. Busulfan-fludarabine conditioning, marrow transplant, and cyclophosphamide on days +3 and +4 were administered. The source material was PBMCs, sampled approximately 380 days after allogeneic stem cell transplant with posttransplant cyclophosphamide. The receptors were gathered from a male patient aged 45-60 years who received an allogeneic stem cell transplant from a related donor and was CMV-positive. The graft donor may be the source of some T cells.

This clone was detected ten times or more. The chain uses TRBV5-6 and TRBJ1-1; TRBD1 matches at 7 bases. CDR3 length equals 15 residues. Germline CDR1 reads SGHDT; CDR2 reads YYEEEE. The J segment lost 3 bases and the V segment lost 4 bases, leaving 9 bases of the junction unmatched. CDR3 sequence: CASSQSRDSYTEAFF. The CDR3 DNA is TGTGCCAGCAGCCAAAGCAGGGACAGCTACACTGAAGCTTTCTTT.

This clone has a count of ten or more. The chain employs TRBV9 and TRBJ1-6; 10 nucleotides align to TRBD1. CDR3 length: 14 residues. Germline values: CDR1 SGDLS, CDR2 YYNGEE. V shed 7 bases and J 10 bases; nucleotides not matched to a gene: 8. The CDR3 region has the DNA TGTGCCAGCCGAACCGGGACAGGGGAATCACCCCTCCACTTT. Translating gives CASRTGTGESPLHF.

This clone was seen many times. The chain has TRBV4-1 and TRBJ2-7, with D unresolved. V was clipped by 1 base and J by 4 bases, with 14 bases between them. CDR1 is MGHRA, CDR2 YSYEKL, per germline. The CDR3 totals 15 residues. CDR3 sequence reads: CASSQATHLLYEQYF. The CDR3, as DNA: TGCGCCAGCAGCCAAGCTACTCATCTCCTGTACGAGCAGTACTTC.